One sample yielded the 18 T cell receptor beta chains listed below, sequenced in a study of identical twins. TCRdb re-analysed the 5' RACE reads in MiXCR, keeping a single row per CDR3 protein. The sample carries around 220,000 distinct CDR3 sequences, approximately 10% recorded once. The sample comprised memory T cells sorted from blood. The source of these receptors is a man aged 50-59 years in good health.

This clonotype was counted only a few times. The chain is built from TRBV4-2 and TRBJ1-1, with TRBD1 as a possible D gene (5 bases). Trimming stripped 4 bases from V and 2 bases from J, with 17 bases between. The germline gives CDR1 LGHNA, CDR2 YNFKEQ. This CDR3 is built from 16 residues. This chain's CDR3 is CASSRPGAVLNTEAFF. The CDR3 DNA sequence: TGTGCCAGCAGCCGGCCCGGGGCCGTCCTAAACACTGAAGCTTTCTTT.

The table lists this clonotype with a count of one. The chain joins TRBV7-2 to TRBJ2-5, with 7 bases matching TRBD2. V lost 4 bases to trimming and J lost 10 bases; unmatched junction nucleotides: 6. The CDR3 runs 12 residues. Germline lookup yields CDR1 SGHTA and CDR2 FQGNSA. The CDR3 reads CASSSTSVGQYF. The CDR3 region has the DNA TGTGCCAGCAGCTCCACTAGCGTCGGCCAGTACTTC.

This clonotype was counted many times. V and J are TRBV12-3 or TRBV12-4 and TRBJ2-7, with a tentative D call TRBD2 (5 bases). Trimming removed 2 bases at V and 0 bases at J, with 11 bases between. This CDR3 comprises 15 residues. The CDR3 region has the DNA TGTGCCAGCAGTTTACAGGAGGACCGCTCCTACGAGCAGTACTTC. Residues: CASSLQEDRSYEQYF.

The J gene is TRBJ2-1, the V gene TRBV3-1; possibly TRBD2 for D (7 bases). The germline CDR1 and CDR2 sequences are LGHDT and YNNKEL (reference sequence). V was trimmed by 2 bases and J by 3 bases, leaving 14 bases between them. The CDR3 runs to 16 residues. As DNA, the CDR3 is TGTGCCAGCAGCCAAATAGGCGGGGGCCTCTACAATGAGCAGTTCTTC. Amino acid sequence: CASSQIGGGLYNEQFF.

This clonotype has only a few counts. V and J are TRBV11-2 and TRBJ2-1, with 7 positions matching TRBD1. The length of the CDR3 is 15 residues. Germline CDR1 reads SGHAT; CDR2 reads FQNNGV. V shed 5 bases, J shed 8 bases, and the junction held 12 bases outside the gene matches. The CDR3: CASSRHRGQGYEQFF. The CDR3 nucleotides read TGTGCCAGCAGCCGCCACAGGGGCCAAGGGTATGAGCAGTTCTTC. Full variable domain (rest looked up from reference TRBV11-2 and TRBJ2-1): EAGVAQSPRYKIIEKRQSVAFWCNPISGHATLYWYQQILGQGPKLLIQFQNNGVVDDSQLPKDRFSAERLKGVDSTLKIQPAKLEDSAVYLCASSRHRGQGYEQFFGPGTRLTVL.

This clonotype turned up a few times. V and J are TRBV29-1 and TRBJ1-6; 8 bases line up with TRBD1. The CDR3 loop spans 13 amino acids. Germline V lookup: CDR1 SQVTM, CDR2 ANQGSEA. The V gene end was trimmed by 7 bases and the J gene end by 7 bases; junction bases not matched to a gene: 6. The CDR3 region is CSAGQGKNSPLHF. The CDR3 nucleotides are TGCAGCGCCGGACAGGGAAAGAATTCACCCCTCCACTTT.

This clonotype was seen more than once but under ten times. The rearrangement joins TRBV5-1 to TRBJ1-3, with TRBD1 matching over 7 bases. The CDR3 has 17 amino acids. Trimming cost V 0 bases and J 0 bases; bases outside gene matches: 6. Germline CDR1 reads SGHRS; CDR2 reads YFSETQ. The CDR3 nucleotides read TGCGCCAGCAGCTTGGGGGACAGATTTTCCTCTGGAAACACCATATATTTT. This translates into CASSLGDRFSSGNTIYF.

This clonotype was detected only a few times. J is TRBJ1-3 and V is TRBV6-5, with 8 bases lining up with TRBD1. Germline-derived CDR1 and CDR2 are MNHEY and SVGAGI. The CDR3 runs 17 residues. After removal of 2 bases from V and 4 bases from J, the junction contained 10 bases not matched to a gene. The CDR3 DNA sequence: TGTGCCAGCAGTTACCTCGGACAGGGACTTTCGGGAAACACCATATATTTT. This codes for CASSYLGQGLSGNTIYF.

This clonotype showed up just a few times. The chain recombines TRBV4-1 with TRBJ1-4, with D uncertain. The CDR3 has 15 residues. With 1 base removed from V and 5 bases from J, the gap between germline ends came to 11 bases. Germline V gene data show CDR1 as MGHRA and CDR2 as YSYEKL. The CDR3, as DNA: TGCGCCAGCAGCCAAGCACCCGGACGGAATGAAAAACTGTTTTTT. It encodes CASSQAPGRNEKLFF.

Many counts were recorded for this clonotype. The chain has TRBV29-1 and TRBJ2-3; 11 bases fit TRBD2. This CDR3 is built from 15 residues. V shed 1 base, J shed 6 bases, and the junction held 6 bases outside the gene matches. CDR1 and CDR2 (germline): SQVTM, ANQGSEA. In DNA form, the CDR3 reads TGCAGCGTTGAAGGTTCTAGCGGGAGGTTGGATACGCAGTATTTT. Protein sequence: CSVEGSSGRLDTQYF.

This clonotype turned up a few times. This chain uses TRBV20-1 with TRBJ1-1, with TRBD1 matching 9 bases. J gave up 3 bases and V 6 bases, and 5 bases lay outside the gene matches. The CDR3 runs to 13 residues. Germline V gene sequence: CDR1 DFQATT, CDR2 SNEGSKA (reference sequence). CDR3: CSAPGTGYTEAFF. CDR3 in DNA: TGCAGTGCGCCCGGGACAGGGTACACTGAAGCTTTCTTT.

Of note for this clonotype: Being one base from a much bigger clone, this may be a read error. This sequence joins TRBV9 and TRBJ1-2, with D maybe TRBD1 (5 bases). The CDR3 consists of 15 residues. The germline V gene encodes CDR1 SGDLS and CDR2 YYNGEE. The CDR3 here is CASSYWDGLVDGYPF. DNA of the CDR3: TGTGCCAGCAGCTATTGGGACGGACTTGTTGACGGCTACCCCTTC. Drawing the rest from reference TRBV9 and TRBJ1-2, the complete variable domain is DSGVTQTPKHLITATGQRVTLRCSPRSGDLSVYWYQQSLDQGLQFLIQYYNGEERAKGNILERFSAQQFPDLHSELNLSSLELGDSALYFCASSYWDGLVDGYPFGSGTRLTVV.

This clonotype was detected ten times or more. This chain connects TRBV11-2 to TRBJ1-2, with D possibly TRBD1 on 6 matching bases. The CDR3 runs 13 residues. Trimming took 5 bases from V and 4 from J, leaving 11 bases between them. Germline V gene lookup returns CDR1 SGHAT and CDR2 FQNNGV. CDR3 loop: CASSPQGIYGYTF. DNA of the CDR3: TGTGCCAGCAGCCCACAGGGAATCTATGGCTACACCTTC.

This clonotype was recorded at least ten times. As DNA, the CDR3 is TGTGCCAGCCAAATTACTAGCGGGGACACCGGGGAGCTGTTTTTT. Its protein product is CASQITSGDTGELFF. This chain connects TRBV28 to TRBJ2-2; 10 nucleotides match TRBD2. With 8 bases clipped from V and 3 bases from J, the junction kept 6 bases outside the gene matches. Germline V gene data show CDR1 as MDHEN and CDR2 as SYDVKM. This CDR3 comprises 15 residues.

Comments on this clonotype: A junction boundary mismatches the germline segment, possibly from a read error. DNA for the CDR3: TGCAGCGCTAGAGTTGCGGGGGGCTCCTACGAGCAGTACTTC. Encoded protein: CSARVAGGSYEQYF. The rearrangement links TRBV20-1 to TRBJ2-7; 8 positions agree with TRBD2. CDR3 length: 14 residues. Germline loops: CDR1 DFQATT, CDR2 SNEGSKA (reference sequence).

This clonotype was detected ten times or more. This chain connects TRBV14 to TRBJ2-5; D remains ambiguous. This CDR3 region has 13 residues. Germline CDR1 reads SGHDN; CDR2 reads FVKESK. V was shortened by 0 bases and J by 7 bases, with 9 bases between the two germline ends. CDR3 region: CASSQDWVATQYF. In DNA, the CDR3 is TGTGCCAGCAGCCAAGATTGGGTGGCGACCCAGTACTTC.

This clonotype was counted many times. The chain links TRBV2 to TRBJ2-1; 9 bases align to TRBD2. V trimming: 4 bases; J trimming: 10 bases; junction bases outside the gene matches: 5. The CDR3 sequence is 13 residues long. Germline V CDR1 and CDR2: SNHLY, FYNNEI. This CDR3 reads CASSAASGVEQFF. CDR3 nucleotides: TGTGCCAGCAGTGCAGCTAGCGGGGTGGAGCAGTTCTTC.

The V call is TRBV15, the J call TRBJ2-5, with D maybe TRBD1 (6 bases). This CDR3 spans 15 amino acids. V was trimmed by 6 bases and J by 5 bases, leaving 19 bases between them. The germline CDR1 and CDR2 sequences are LNHNV and YYDKDF (reference sequence). As DNA, the CDR3 is TGTGCCACCAGTGCGAAGGGGGATCCATACGAGACCCAGTACTTC. Protein: CATSAKGDPYETQYF.